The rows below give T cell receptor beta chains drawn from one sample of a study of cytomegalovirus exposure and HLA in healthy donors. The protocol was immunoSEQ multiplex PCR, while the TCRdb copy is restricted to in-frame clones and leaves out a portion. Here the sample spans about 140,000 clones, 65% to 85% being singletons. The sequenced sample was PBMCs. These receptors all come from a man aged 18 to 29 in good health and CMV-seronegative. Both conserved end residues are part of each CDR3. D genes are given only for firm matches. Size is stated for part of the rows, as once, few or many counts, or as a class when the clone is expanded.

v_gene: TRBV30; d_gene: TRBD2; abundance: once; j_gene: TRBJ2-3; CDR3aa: CAWSVTGGGTDTQYF; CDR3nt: TGTGCCTGGAGTGTAACGGGGGGAGGGACAGATACGCAGTATTTT
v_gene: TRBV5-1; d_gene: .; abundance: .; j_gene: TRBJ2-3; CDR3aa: CASSLESRGRDTQYF; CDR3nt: TGCGCCAGCAGCTTGGAATCCAGGGGGAGGGATACGCAGTATTTT
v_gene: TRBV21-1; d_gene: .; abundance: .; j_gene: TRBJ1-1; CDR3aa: CASGTGRTEAFF; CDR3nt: TGTGCCAGCGGGACAGGGAGAACTGAAGCTTTCTTT
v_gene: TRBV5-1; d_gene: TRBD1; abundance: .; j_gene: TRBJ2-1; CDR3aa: CASSWAGGLYNEQFF; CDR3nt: TGCGCCAGCAGCTGGGCAGGGGGCCTCTACAATGAGCAGTTCTTC
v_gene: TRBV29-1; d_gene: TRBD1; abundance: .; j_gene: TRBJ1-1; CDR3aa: CSVWTGANTEAFF; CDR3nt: TGCAGCGTCTGGACAGGGGCTAACACTGAAGCTTTCTTT
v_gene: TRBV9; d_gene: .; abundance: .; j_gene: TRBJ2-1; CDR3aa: CASSVVRGGSYNEQFF; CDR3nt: TGTGCCAGCAGCGTAGTACGAGGGGGCTCCTACAATGAGCAGTTCTTC
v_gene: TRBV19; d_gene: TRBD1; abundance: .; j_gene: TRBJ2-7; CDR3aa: CASSIATGWGYEQYF; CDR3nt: TGTGCCAGTAGTATAGCGACAGGGTGGGGTTACGAGCAGTACTTC
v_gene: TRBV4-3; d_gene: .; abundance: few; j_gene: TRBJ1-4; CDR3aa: CASSQGQMGVGKLFF; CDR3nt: TGCGCCAGCAGCCAAGGCCAGATGGGAGTGGGGAAACTGTTTTTT
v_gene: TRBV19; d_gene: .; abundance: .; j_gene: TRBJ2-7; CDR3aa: CASSTSRVPAEQYF; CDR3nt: TGTGCCAGTAGCACCTCCCGGGTCCCGGCCGAGCAGTACTTC
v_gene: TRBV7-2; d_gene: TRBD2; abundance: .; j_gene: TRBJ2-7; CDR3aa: CASSLVASGSEQYF; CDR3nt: TGTGCCAGCAGCTTAGTGGCTAGCGGGTCCGAGCAGTACTTC
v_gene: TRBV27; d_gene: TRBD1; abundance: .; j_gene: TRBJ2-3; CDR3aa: CASSLSGDRSTDTQYF; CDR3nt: TGTGCCAGCAGTTTATCGGGGGACAGATCCACAGATACGCAGTATTTT
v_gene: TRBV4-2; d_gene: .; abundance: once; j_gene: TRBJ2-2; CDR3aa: CASSQEMRQGGILRGELFF; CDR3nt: TGTGCCAGCAGCCAAGAAATGCGGCAGGGTGGTATCTTGAGAGGGGAGCTGTTTTTT
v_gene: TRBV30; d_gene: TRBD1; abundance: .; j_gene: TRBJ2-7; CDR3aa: CAWSWTGGGYEQYF; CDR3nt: TGTGCCTGGAGTTGGACAGGGGGTGGATACGAGCAGTACTTC
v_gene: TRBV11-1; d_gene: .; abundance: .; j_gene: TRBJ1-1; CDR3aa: CASSLNPTANTEAFF; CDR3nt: TGTGCCAGCAGCTTAAATCCGACAGCAAACACTGAAGCTTTCTTT
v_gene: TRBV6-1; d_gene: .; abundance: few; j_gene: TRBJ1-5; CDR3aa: CASGLNQPQHF; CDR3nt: TGTGCCAGCGGCCTCAATCAGCCCCAGCATTTT
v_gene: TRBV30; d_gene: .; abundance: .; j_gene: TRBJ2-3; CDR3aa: CAWSVPVSTDTQYF; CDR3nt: TGTGCCTGGAGCGTCCCGGTCAGCACAGATACGCAGTATTTT
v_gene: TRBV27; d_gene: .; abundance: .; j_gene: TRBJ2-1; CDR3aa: CASSFGQSRGQFF; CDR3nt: TGTGCCAGCAGTTTCGGACAGTCAAGGGGGCAGTTCTTC
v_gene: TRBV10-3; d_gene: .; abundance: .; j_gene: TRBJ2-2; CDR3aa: CAISPGQNTGELFF; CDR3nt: TGTGCCATCAGTCCGGGACAGAACACCGGGGAGCTGTTTTTT
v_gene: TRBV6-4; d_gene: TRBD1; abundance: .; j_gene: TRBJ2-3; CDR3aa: CASSPTGDITDTQYF; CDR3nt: TGTGCCAGCAGCCCGACAGGGGATATCACAGATACGCAGTATTTT
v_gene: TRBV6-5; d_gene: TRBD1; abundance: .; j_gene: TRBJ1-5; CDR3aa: CASSGTGGQPQHF; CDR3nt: TGTGCCAGCAGCGGGACAGGGGGCCAGCCCCAGCATTTT
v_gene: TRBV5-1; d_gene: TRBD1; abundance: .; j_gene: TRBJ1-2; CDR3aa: CASSAGTGPGNYGYTF; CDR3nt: TGCGCCAGCAGCGCCGGGACAGGGCCGGGAAACTATGGCTACACCTTC
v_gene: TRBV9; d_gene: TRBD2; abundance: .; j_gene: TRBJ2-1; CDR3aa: CASSVGSAGGSGEQFF; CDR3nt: TGTGCCAGCAGCGTCGGTTCAGCGGGGGGAAGCGGGGAGCAGTTCTTC
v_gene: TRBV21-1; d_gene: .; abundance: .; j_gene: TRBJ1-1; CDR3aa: CASSSRQRAFF; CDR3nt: TGTGCCAGCAGCAGTAGACAGAGAGCTTTCTTT
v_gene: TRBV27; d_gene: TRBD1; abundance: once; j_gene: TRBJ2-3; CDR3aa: CASSFRQGITDTQYF; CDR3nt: TGTGCCAGCAGTTTCCGACAGGGGATCACAGATACGCAGTATTTT
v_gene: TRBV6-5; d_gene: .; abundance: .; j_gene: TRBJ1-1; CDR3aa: CASSSPGTEAFF; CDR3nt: TGTGCCAGCAGTTCCCCAGGGACTGAAGCTTTCTTT
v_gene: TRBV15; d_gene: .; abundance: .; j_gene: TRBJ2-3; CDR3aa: CATSRDRQGGPDTQYF; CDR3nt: TGTGCCACCAGCAGAGATCGCCAGGGTGGTCCAGATACGCAGTATTTT
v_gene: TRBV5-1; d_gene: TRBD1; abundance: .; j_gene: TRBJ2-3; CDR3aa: CASSSSGTGVTDTQYF; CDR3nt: TGCGCCAGCAGCTCCTCCGGGACAGGGGTCACAGATACGCAGTATTTT
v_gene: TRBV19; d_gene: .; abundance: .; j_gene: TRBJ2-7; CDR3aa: CASRQTAWGPYEQYF; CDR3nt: TGTGCCAGTAGGCAGACCGCCTGGGGCCCCTACGAGCAGTACTTC
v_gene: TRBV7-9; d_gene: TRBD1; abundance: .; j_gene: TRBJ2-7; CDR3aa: CASSSGTETYEQYF; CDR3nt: TGTGCCAGCAGCTCTGGGACAGAAACCTACGAGCAGTACTTC
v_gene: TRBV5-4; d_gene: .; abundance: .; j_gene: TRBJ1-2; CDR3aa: CASSLEGGRATYGYTF; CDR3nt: TGTGCCAGCAGCTTGGAAGGCGGCAGGGCTACCTATGGCTACACCTTC
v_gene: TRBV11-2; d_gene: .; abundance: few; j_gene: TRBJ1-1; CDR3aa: CASSFRVETEAFF; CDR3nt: TGTGCCAGCAGCTTCAGGGTTGAGACTGAAGCTTTCTTT
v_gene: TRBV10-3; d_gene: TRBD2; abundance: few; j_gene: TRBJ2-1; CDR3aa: CAISELGLEFEQFF; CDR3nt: TGTGCCATCAGTGAGCTAGGACTAGAATTTGAGCAGTTCTTC
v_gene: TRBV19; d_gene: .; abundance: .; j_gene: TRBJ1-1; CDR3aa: CASSINRGAEAFF; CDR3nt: TGTGCCAGTAGTATAAATAGGGGCGCTGAAGCTTTCTTT
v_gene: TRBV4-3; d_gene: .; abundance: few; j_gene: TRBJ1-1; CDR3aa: CASSQAAGSEAFF; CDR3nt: TGCGCCAGCAGCCAAGCGGCAGGGTCTGAAGCTTTCTTT
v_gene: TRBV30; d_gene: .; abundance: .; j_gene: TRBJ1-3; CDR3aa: CAWDTGSGNTIYF; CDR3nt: TGTGCCTGGGATACAGGGTCTGGAAACACCATATATTTT
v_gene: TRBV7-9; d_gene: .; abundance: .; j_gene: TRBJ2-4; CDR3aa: CASSLLTRLNIQYF; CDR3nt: TGTGCCAGCAGCTTATTAACCAGGTTGAACATTCAGTACTTC
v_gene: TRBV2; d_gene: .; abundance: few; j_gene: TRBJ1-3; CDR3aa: CASSEPRLGINRDGLGNTIYF; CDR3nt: TGTGCCAGCAGTGAGCCTAGGCTGGGCATAAACAGGGACGGCCTGGGAAACACCATATATTTT
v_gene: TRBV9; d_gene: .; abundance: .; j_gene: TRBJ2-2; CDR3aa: CASSVAGNTGELFF; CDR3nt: TGTGCCAGCAGCGTAGCGGGGAACACCGGGGAGCTGTTTTTT
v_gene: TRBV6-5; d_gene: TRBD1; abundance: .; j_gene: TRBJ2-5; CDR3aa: CASSLSGQGGRETQYF; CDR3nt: TGTGCCAGCAGTTTGTCGGGACAGGGAGGTAGAGAGACCCAGTACTTC
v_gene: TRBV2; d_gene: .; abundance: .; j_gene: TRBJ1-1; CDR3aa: CASSEGGPNTEAFF; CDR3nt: TGTGCCAGCAGTGAAGGGGGGCCGAACACTGAAGCTTTCTTT
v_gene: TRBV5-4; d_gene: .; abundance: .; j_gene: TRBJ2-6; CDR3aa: CASSLGLDWSGANVLTF; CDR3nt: TGTGCCAGCAGCTTGGGTCTGGACTGGTCTGGGGCCAACGTCCTGACTTTC
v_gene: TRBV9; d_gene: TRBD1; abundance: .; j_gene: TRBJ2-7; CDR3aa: CASSVGQGASYEQYF; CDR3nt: TGTGCCAGCAGCGTGGGACAGGGGGCGTCCTACGAGCAGTACTTC
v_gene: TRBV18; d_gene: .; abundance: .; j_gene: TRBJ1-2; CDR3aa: CASSPNPLNYGGYTF; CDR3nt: TGTGCCAGCTCACCAAACCCCTTAAACTACGGTGGCTACACCTTC
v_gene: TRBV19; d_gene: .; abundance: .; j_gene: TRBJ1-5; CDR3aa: CASSIKAGGNQPQHF; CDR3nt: TGTGCCAGTAGTATTAAGGCAGGGGGCAATCAGCCCCAGCATTTT
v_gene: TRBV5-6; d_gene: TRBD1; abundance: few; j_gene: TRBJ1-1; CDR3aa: CASSLTGLNTEAFF; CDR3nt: TGTGCCAGCAGCCTGACAGGGCTGAACACTGAAGCTTTCTTT
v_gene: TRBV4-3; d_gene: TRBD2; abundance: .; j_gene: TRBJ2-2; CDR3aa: CASSPRGGFGNTGELFF; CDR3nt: TGCGCCAGCAGCCCCCGGGGAGGGTTCGGAAACACCGGGGAGCTGTTTTTT
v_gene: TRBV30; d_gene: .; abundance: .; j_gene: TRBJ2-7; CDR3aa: CAWSPGKIEQYF; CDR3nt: TGTGCCTGGAGTCCAGGGAAGATCGAGCAGTACTTC
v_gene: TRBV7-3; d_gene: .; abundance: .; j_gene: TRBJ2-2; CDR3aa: CASSLGALSGDTGELFF; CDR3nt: TGTGCCAGCAGCTTAGGGGCGTTAAGTGGGGACACCGGGGAGCTGTTTTTT
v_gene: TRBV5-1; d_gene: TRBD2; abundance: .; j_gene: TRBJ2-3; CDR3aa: CASSFRDSRGGDTQYF; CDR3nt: TGCGCCAGCAGCTTTAGGGACTCCCGGGGGGGGGATACGCAGTATTTT
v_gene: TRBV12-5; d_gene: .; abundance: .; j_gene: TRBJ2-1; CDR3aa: CASGLGGGRFNEQFF; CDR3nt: TGTGCTAGTGGTTTAGGAGGGGGCCGCTTCAATGAGCAGTTCTTC
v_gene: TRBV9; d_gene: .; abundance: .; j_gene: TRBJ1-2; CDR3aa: CASSVGGDGYTF; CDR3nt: TGTGCCAGCAGCGTTGGGGGCGATGGCTACACCTTC
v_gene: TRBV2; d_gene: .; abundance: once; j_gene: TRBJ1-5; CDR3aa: CASSEMSVSNQPQHF; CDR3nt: TGTGCCAGCAGTGAAATGTCAGTTAGCAATCAGCCCCAGCATTTT
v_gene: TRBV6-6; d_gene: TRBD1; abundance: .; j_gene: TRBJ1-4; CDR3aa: CASSYFRGQTNEKLFF; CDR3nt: TGTGCCAGCAGTTACTTCAGGGGGCAAACTAATGAAAAACTGTTTTTT
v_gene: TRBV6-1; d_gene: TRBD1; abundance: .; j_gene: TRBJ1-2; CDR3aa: CASRWTGDYGYTF; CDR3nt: TGTGCCAGCAGGTGGACAGGGGACTATGGCTACACCTTC